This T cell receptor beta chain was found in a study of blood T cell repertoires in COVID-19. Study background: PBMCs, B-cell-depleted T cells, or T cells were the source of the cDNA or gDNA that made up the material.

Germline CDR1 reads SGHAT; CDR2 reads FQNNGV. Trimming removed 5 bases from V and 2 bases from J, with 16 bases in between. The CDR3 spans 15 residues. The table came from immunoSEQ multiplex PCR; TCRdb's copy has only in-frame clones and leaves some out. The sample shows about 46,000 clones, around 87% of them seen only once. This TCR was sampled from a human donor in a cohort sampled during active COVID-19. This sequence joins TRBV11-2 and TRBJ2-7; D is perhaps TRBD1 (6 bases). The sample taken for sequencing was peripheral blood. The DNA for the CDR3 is TGTGCCAGCAGCCTAGTATCAGGGGTTACCTACGAGCAGTACTTC. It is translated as CASSLVSGVTYEQYF.